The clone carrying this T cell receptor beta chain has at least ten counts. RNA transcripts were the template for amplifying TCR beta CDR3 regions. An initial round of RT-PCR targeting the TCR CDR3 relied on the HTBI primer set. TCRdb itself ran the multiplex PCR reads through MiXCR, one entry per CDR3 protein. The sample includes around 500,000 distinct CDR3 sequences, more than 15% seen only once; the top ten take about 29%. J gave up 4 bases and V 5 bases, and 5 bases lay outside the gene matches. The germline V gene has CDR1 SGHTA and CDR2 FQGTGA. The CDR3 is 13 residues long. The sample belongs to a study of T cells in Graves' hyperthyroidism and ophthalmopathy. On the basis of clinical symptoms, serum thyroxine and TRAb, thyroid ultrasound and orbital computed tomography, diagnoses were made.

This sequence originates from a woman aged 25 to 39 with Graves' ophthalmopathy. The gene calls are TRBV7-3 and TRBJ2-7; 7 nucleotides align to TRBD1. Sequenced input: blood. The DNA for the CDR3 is TGTGCCAGCAGCCCCACAGGGGCGTACGAGCAGTACTTC. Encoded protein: CASSPTGAYEQYF.